The source of this TCR beta chain is a study of early T cells in non-severe SARS-CoV-2 infection (dated by TCRdb to the early 2020s). Describing the broader study: Because TCR sequencing was done on bulk RNA from unsorted whole blood, the alpha and beta chains could not be paired. The study at large found these results: Matching against VDJdb was skewed toward anti-spike CD8 responses, likely underestimated virus-specific expansions, and missed private and CD4 specificities.

Set within a cohort of healthcare workers in London, UK, this nested case-control study involved weekly PCR testing of nasopharyngeal swabs along with blood sampling. Healthcare workers were recruited between 23 and 31 March 2020, during the week of the UK lockdown, and were followed weekly for up to roughly 15 weeks. Receptor libraries were prepared by 5' RACE. The sequencer listed for this sample is NextSeq 500. The TCR library protocol attached unique molecular identifiers to individual cDNA molecules to correct for sequencing error and PCR bias. Sequencing covered both TCR alpha and beta chains, and within each sample the abundances of alpha and beta sequences were tightly co-correlated. The original pipeline was this. V gene, J gene and CDR3 annotation of TCR sequences was performed with Decombinator V4. Expanded TCRs were defined as changing significantly between any two time points under a Poisson model with p below 0.0001. TCR abundances were normalised to the total number of TCRs sequenced per sample and expressed as counts per million. TRAV1-2 paired with TRAJ12, TRAJ20 or TRAJ33 defined MAIT TCRs, while TRAV10 paired with TRAJ18 defined iNKT TCRs. VDJdb, accessed 1 November 2021, was searched for CMV, EBV and SARS-CoV-2 annotated TCRs, with TCRs annotated for multiple antigens excluded. TCRdb passed the public sequencing reads through fastp at Q25 and MiXCR, retaining productive beta sequences. Every entry covers one CDR3 protein and lists the most common genes and DNA from its rows. What appears here as the V and J calls and clone size reflects TCRdb's work, not the paper's. The sample includes approximately 80,000 distinct CDR3 sequences, with more than 10% observed a single time. Around 3.5% of the sample rests with the top ten.

As encoded in the germline V gene, CDR1 is KGHSH while CDR2 is LQKENI. The CDR3, from cysteine to phenylalanine, totals 15 residues. Only the CDR3 DNA stays, 45 bases, in frame from base 1. The junction shows trimming of 0 bases on V and 3 bases on J, plus 11 bases between the germline ends. As concerns this clonotype: Its antigen remains undetermined. No base quality values were provided; no much bigger clone lies one nucleotide off.

This receptor was taken from an adult who was a healthcare worker with PCR-confirmed SARS-CoV-2 infection or an uninfected control (not recorded which). The receptor chain draws on TRBV18 and TRBJ2-5; perhaps TRBD1 is the D gene, with 5 bases matching. Material: whole blood. The DNA sequence reads TGTGCCAGCTCACCACCGATGGGGCAGAAAGAGACCCAGTACTTC. Its protein reads: CASSPPMGQKETQYF.